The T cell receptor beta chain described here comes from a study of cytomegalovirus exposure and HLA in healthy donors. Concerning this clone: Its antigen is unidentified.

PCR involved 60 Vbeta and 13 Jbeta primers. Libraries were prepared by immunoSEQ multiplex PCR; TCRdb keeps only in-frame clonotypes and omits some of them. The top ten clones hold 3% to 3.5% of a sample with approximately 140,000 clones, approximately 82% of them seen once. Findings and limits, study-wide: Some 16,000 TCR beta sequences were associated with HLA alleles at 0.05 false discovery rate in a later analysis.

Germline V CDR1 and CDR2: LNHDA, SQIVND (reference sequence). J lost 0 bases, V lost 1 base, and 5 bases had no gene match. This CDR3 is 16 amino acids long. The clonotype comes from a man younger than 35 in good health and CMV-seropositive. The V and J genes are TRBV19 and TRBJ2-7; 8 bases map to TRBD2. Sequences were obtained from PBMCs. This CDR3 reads CASSIVITSGSYEQYF. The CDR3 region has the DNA TGTGCCAGTAGTATAGTAATAACTAGCGGCTCCTACGAGCAGTACTTC. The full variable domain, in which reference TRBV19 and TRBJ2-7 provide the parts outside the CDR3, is DGGITQSPKYLFRKEGQNVTLSCEQNLNHDAMYWYRQDPGQGLRLIYYSQIVNDFQKGDIAEGYSVSREKKESFPLTVTSAQKNPTAFYLCASSIVITSGSYEQYFGPGTRLTVT.